The clone carrying this T cell receptor (beta chain) appeared a few times. Antigen specificity is unknown. Of the isolated RNA, all was reverse transcribed, and so the sequenced material was expressed TCRB transcripts. Method: immunoSEQ multiplex PCR; TCRdb's copy keeps in-frame clones and lacks some. This sample yields under 450,000 clones, of which around 14% are seen a single time; less than 0.04% belongs to the top ten. CDR1 is SEHNR, CDR2 FQNEAQ, per germline (reference sequence). The CDR3 loop spans 17 amino acids. Between the trimmed V and J ends, which lost 4 bases and 4 bases, there was a span of 22 bases. The data were obtained in a study of beta chain features in type 1 diabetes. Study-wide results and limits: At VDJ recombination sites, type 1 diabetes patients had fewer insertions and more deleted nucleotides.

The sample comprised naive CD4+ T cells from blood. The receptor's source is a man aged 25-45 years in good health. The V and J genes are TRBV7-9 and TRBJ1-2, with D possibly being TRBD1 (6 bases). The CDR3, as DNA: TGTGCCAGCAGCTCCGAGAGGCTCACAGGGCAGAGCTATGGCTACACCTTC. This codes for CASSSERLTGQSYGYTF.